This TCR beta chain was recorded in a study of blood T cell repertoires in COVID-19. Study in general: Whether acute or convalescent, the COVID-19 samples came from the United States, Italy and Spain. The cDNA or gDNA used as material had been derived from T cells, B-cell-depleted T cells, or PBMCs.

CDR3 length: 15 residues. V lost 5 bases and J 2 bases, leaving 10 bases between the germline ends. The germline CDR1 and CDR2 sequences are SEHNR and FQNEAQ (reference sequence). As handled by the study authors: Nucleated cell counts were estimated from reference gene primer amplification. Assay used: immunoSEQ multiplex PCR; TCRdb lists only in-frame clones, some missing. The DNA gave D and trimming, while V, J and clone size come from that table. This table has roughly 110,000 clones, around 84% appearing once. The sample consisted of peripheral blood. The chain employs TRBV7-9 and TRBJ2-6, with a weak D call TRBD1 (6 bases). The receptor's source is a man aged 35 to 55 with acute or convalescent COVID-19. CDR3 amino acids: CASSPGVTGANVLTF. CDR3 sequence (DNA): TGTGCCAGCAGCCCAGGGGTTACTGGGGCCAACGTCCTGACTTTC.